The clone carrying this T cell receptor (beta chain) was seen only a few times. The data were obtained in a study of patients and donors after allogeneic stem cell transplantation. Via MiXCR, TCRdb re-called the RT-PCR reads, giving one row per CDR3 protein. The sample gives about 230,000 distinct CDR3 sequences, around an eighth of which show up once; more than 9% is in the top ten. The sample comprised blood, either unsorted or a sorted T cell fraction (not recorded which). The sequence was obtained from a human donor who was either an allogeneic HSCT recipient or a stem cell or donor lymphocyte infusion donor (not recorded which). It is not recorded whose cells these are; they may come from a transplant donor.

The CDR3 nucleotides are TGCGCCAGCAGCCGTGGACCGCGGACGAACACTGAAGCTTTCTTT. It codes for CASSRGPRTNTEAFF. V gene TRBV5-1 combines with J gene TRBJ1-1; D uncertain. V dropped 4 bases and J dropped 1 base, with 14 bases sitting between them. Germline V gives CDR1 SGHRS, CDR2 YFSETQ. The CDR3 sequence is 15 residues long.